Each of the 21 T cell receptor beta chains below was sequenced from the same sample in a study of blood T cell repertoires in COVID-19. Assay: immunoSEQ multiplex PCR; the TCRdb copy retains only in-frame clones and omits some. Of about 28,000 clones in the sample, 87% were seen once. Specimen: peripheral blood. The receptor source for this set is a man in his 60s with active COVID-19.

V gene TRBV10-3 combines with J gene TRBJ2-3; possible D gene TRBD2, 6 bases. The V and J ends lost 0 bases and 0 bases respectively, with 10 bases between them. CDR1 and CDR2 (germline): ENHRY, SYGVKD. This CDR3 contains 16 residues. The CDR3 DNA follows: TGTGCCATCAGTGAGTCCGCGGGGTCTAGCACAGATACGCAGTATTTT. Its translation is CAISESAGSSTDTQYF.

The V call is TRBV7-2, the J call TRBJ1-1; D remains unclear. The CDR3 extends over 14 amino acids. The germline V gene encodes CDR1 SGHTA and CDR2 FQGNSA. The V gene lost 5 bases and the J gene lost 2 bases, with 12 bases spanning the gap. The CDR3 DNA reads TGTGCCAGCAGCCAGATGGCTGGTAACACTGAAGCTTTCTTT. Its protein is CASSQMAGNTEAFF.

This CDR3 is CASSFEGGLYEQYF. In DNA, the CDR3 is TGTGCCAGCAGCTTCGAGGGGGGGCTGTACGAGCAGTACTTC. The chain is built from TRBV11-2 and TRBJ2-7; tentative D call: TRBD2 (7 bases). This CDR3 spans 14 amino acids. Germline V gene lookup returns CDR1 SGHAT and CDR2 FQNNGV. Trimming removed 3 bases at V and 4 bases at J, with 13 bases between.

The chain is built from TRBV5-1 and TRBJ2-3; 10 nucleotides agree with TRBD2. The CDR3 spans 16 residues. The germline V gene encodes CDR1 SGHRS and CDR2 YFSETQ. V lost 3 bases to trimming and J lost 5 bases; unmatched junction nucleotides: 9. CDR3 loop: CASSYLSGGDGDTQYF. The CDR3 nucleotides read TGCGCCAGCAGCTACTTAAGCGGGGGGGACGGAGATACGCAGTATTTT.

The rearrangement links TRBV7-8 to TRBJ2-1; 14 nucleotides align to TRBD2. The germline CDR1 and CDR2 sequences are SGHVS and FQNEAQ. The CDR3 totals 17 residues. V was clipped by 5 bases and J by 2 bases; unmatched bases: 5. This CDR3 is CASSRSGLAGAYNEQFF. The CDR3 DNA reads as TGTGCCAGCAGCCGATCGGGACTAGCGGGGGCCTACAATGAGCAGTTCTTC.

This chain links TRBV11-2 with TRBJ2-3, with 11 nucleotides matching TRBD2. The CDR3 is 16 amino acids. The trim removed 4 bases at V and 2 bases at J, leaving 5 bases unmatched. CDR1 and CDR2 from the germline V gene are SGHAT and FQNNGV. This CDR3 is CASSSRTSGLTDTQYF. The DNA for the CDR3 is TGTGCCAGCAGCTCACGGACTAGCGGGCTCACAGATACGCAGTATTTT.

The chain has TRBV28 and TRBJ2-7, with TRBD1 identical over 8 bases. Unmatched junction bases numbered 14, after V lost 8 bases and J lost 5 bases. The CDR3 extends over 15 amino acids. Germline V gene lookup returns CDR1 MDHEN and CDR2 SYDVKM. The CDR3 here is CASGWAGTGSNEQYF. In nucleotides, the CDR3 is TGTGCCAGCGGCTGGGCCGGGACAGGATCGAACGAGCAGTACTTC.

This chain connects TRBV28 to TRBJ1-1, with D possibly matching TRBD1 (6 bases). Germline V gene sequence: CDR1 MDHEN, CDR2 SYDVKM. V lost 7 bases, J lost 4 bases, and 16 bases lay in between. The CDR3 runs to 14 residues. The DNA of the CDR3 is TGTGCCAGCAATTCTGGGGGCGTCGGCACTGAAGCTTTCTTT. This gives the protein CASNSGGVGTEAFF.

The chain employs TRBV7-6 and TRBJ2-7, with 9 bases identical to TRBD2. V was pared by 1 base and J by 5 bases, with 9 bases of the junction left unmatched. Germline CDR1 and CDR2: SGHVS and FNYEAQ. This CDR3 spans 16 amino acids. CDR3 loop: CASSLGYVRGGDEQYF. CDR3 DNA: TGTGCCAGCAGCTTAGGATATGTGCGGGGGGGCGACGAGCAGTACTTC. Full variable domain (remainder filled in from reference TRBV7-6 and TRBJ2-7): GAGVSQSPRYKVTKRGQDVALRCDPISGHVSLYWYRQALGQGPEFLTYFNYEAQQDKSGLPNDRFSAERPEGSISTLTIQRTEQRDSAMYRCASSLGYVRGGDEQYFGPGTRLTVT.

The chain is built from TRBV5-1 and TRBJ2-7; unclear D gene. CDR1 is SGHRS and CDR2 is YFSETQ in the germline V gene. The germline V and J ends were trimmed by 4 bases and 5 bases, with 19 bases remaining between them. CDR3 length: 15 amino acids. The CDR3: CASSLWSAPDNEQYF. CDR3 bases: TGCGCCAGCAGCCTATGGAGCGCACCTGATAACGAGCAGTACTTC.

This chain links TRBV7-3 with TRBJ2-5; D call uncertain. Trimming shortened V by 3 bases and J by 0 bases, and 5 bases separated the two germline ends. There are 13 residues in the CDR3. CDR1 is SGHTA and CDR2 is FQGTGA in the germline V gene. As DNA, the CDR3 is TGTGCCAGCAGCTTTAACTACCAAGAGACCCAGTACTTC. Amino acids: CASSFNYQETQYF. Full variable domain (outside the CDR3, taken from reference TRBV7-3 and TRBJ2-5): GAGVSQTPSNKVTEKGKYVELRCDPISGHTALYWYRQSLGQGPEFLIYFQGTGAADDSGLPNDRFFAVRPEGSVSTLKIQRTERGDSAVYLCASSFNYQETQYFGPGTRLLVL.

V and J are TRBV6-5 and TRBJ2-1; 8 nucleotides align to TRBD1. The CDR3 is made up of 16 amino acids. Germline trimming cut 2 bases from V and 0 bases from J; bases unmatched to any gene: 3. Germline CDR1 and CDR2: MNHEY and SVGAGI. CDR3 in DNA: TGTGCCAGCAGTTACACAGGGGGTGGCTCCTACAATGAGCAGTTCTTC. Its translation: CASSYTGGGSYNEQFF.

The chain is built from TRBV5-4 and TRBJ2-2, with 10 positions matching TRBD1. Trimming at V came to 3 bases and at J to 6 bases, leaving 14 bases not matched to a gene. Germline CDR1 reads SGHNT; CDR2 reads YYREEE (reference sequence). The CDR3 has 18 amino acids. CDR3 protein: CASSSRPYGTGEAGELFF. The CDR3 nucleotides are TGTGCCAGCAGCTCCCGGCCATACGGGACAGGGGAGGCCGGGGAGCTGTTTTTT.

The chain combines TRBV24-1 with TRBJ2-1; 7 nucleotides agree with TRBD1. The J segment lost 7 bases and the V segment lost 4 bases, leaving 3 bases of the junction unmatched. The CDR3 extends over 13 amino acids. Germline CDR1 reads KGHDR; CDR2 reads SFDVKD. The CDR3 nucleotides are TGTGCCACCAGTGACTCGACAGGGAATGAGCAGTTCTTC. This codes for CATSDSTGNEQFF.

The genes are TRBV15 and TRBJ1-2; D is possibly TRBD1 (5 bases). The CDR3 spans 15 residues. Trimming stripped 3 bases from V and 7 bases from J, with 18 bases between. Germline assignment: CDR1 LNHNV and CDR2 YYDKDF (reference sequence). CDR3 sequence reads: CATSRPRTGFRGYTF. The CDR3 region has the DNA TGTGCCACCAGCAGGCCGAGAACAGGATTCCGTGGCTACACCTTC.

This chain joins TRBV28 and TRBJ1-2; no reliable D call. CDR1 is MDHEN, CDR2 SYDVKM, per germline. V gave up 1 base and J gave up 4 bases, with 10 bases separating them. The CDR3 is made up of 14 amino acids. CDR3 in amino acids: CASSLSRGIYGYTF. The CDR3 DNA reads TGTGCCAGCAGTTTATCACGCGGAATCTATGGCTACACCTTC.

The chain couples TRBV4-1 to TRBJ2-7, with TRBD1 identical over 10 bases. The CDR3 loop spans 15 amino acids. The V and J ends lost 5 bases and 7 bases, in that order; junction bases with no gene match: 11. The germline V gene has CDR1 MGHRA and CDR2 YSYEKL. The CDR3 loop reads CASSYGTGEQWEQYF. CDR3 nucleotide sequence: TGCGCCAGCAGCTATGGGACAGGGGAACAATGGGAGCAGTACTTC.

This clone has only a few counts. V is TRBV29-1 and J is TRBJ1-5; TRBD1 is a possible D gene (5 bases). The CDR3 has 13 amino acids. The V end lost 5 bases, the J end lost 4 bases, and 12 bases lay between the germline ends. In germline, CDR1 is SQVTM, CDR2 ANQGSEA. The CDR3 sequence: CSVRQGPNQPQHF. CDR3 nucleotides: TGCAGCGTTCGTCAGGGTCCTAATCAGCCCCAGCATTTT.

This clone was observed once. The rearrangement joins TRBV6-1 to TRBJ1-1; D is uncertain. The CDR3 loop spans 13 amino acids. Trimming stripped 3 bases from V and 4 bases from J, with 9 bases between. Germline loops: CDR1 MNHNS, CDR2 SASEGT. CDR3: CASSDFTRTEAFF. The DNA of the CDR3 is TGTGCCAGCAGTGATTTTACACGCACTGAAGCTTTCTTT.

The chain couples TRBV28 to TRBJ2-1, with 12 nucleotides matching TRBD2. Per germline, CDR1 MDHEN and CDR2 SYDVKM. Trimming removed 1 base from V and 6 bases from J; junction bases left unmatched: 13. The CDR3 loop spans 19 amino acids. The CDR3 DNA reads TGTGCCAGCAGTTTATTTCTTCGCGCTAGCGGGGGGGCGGGCAATGAGCAGTTCTTC. It specifies CASSLFLRASGGAGNEQFF. Filled out from reference TRBV28 and TRBJ2-1, the complete variable domain reads DVKVTQSSRYLVKRTGEKVFLECVQDMDHENMFWYRQDPGLGLRLIYFSYDVKMKEKGDIPEGYSVSREKKERFSLILESASTNQTSMYLCASSLFLRASGGAGNEQFFGPGTRLTVL.

The chain recombines TRBV19 with TRBJ2-7; no clear D. Deletions cut 1 base from V and 0 bases from J, with 10 bases between. The CDR3 sequence is 15 residues long. Germline V gives CDR1 LNHDA, CDR2 SQIVND (reference sequence). The CDR3 sequence is CASSIAGANSYEQYF. DNA for the CDR3: TGTGCCAGTAGTATAGCCGGAGCGAACTCCTACGAGCAGTACTTC. Full variable domain (rest looked up from reference TRBV19 and TRBJ2-7): DGGITQSPKYLFRKEGQNVTLSCEQNLNHDAMYWYRQDPGQGLRLIYYSQIVNDFQKGDIAEGYSVSREKKESFPLTVTSAQKNPTAFYLCASSIAGANSYEQYFGPGTRLTVT.